These 23 T cell receptor beta chains were sequenced from one sample in a study of T cells after yellow fever vaccination. TCRdb passed the 5' RACE reads through MiXCR, listing each CDR3 protein once. This table has roughly 79,000 distinct CDR3 sequences, approximately 7.3% appearing once. The source material was CD8+ T cells sorted from PBMCs, sampled about 10 days after the first yellow fever vaccination. The receptors shown here come from a man aged 18-30 years who received the YFV17D yellow fever vaccine.

This clonotype was counted at least ten times. V and J are TRBV12-3 or TRBV12-4 and TRBJ1-5; D possibly corresponds to TRBD1 (5 bases). There are 14 residues in the CDR3. Trimming took 5 bases from V and 0 from J, leaving 8 bases between them. CDR3 sequence: CASSQTDSNQPQHF. The CDR3 nucleotides are TGTGCCAGCAGTCAGACAGATAGCAATCAGCCCCAGCATTTT.

There are a few counts of this clonotype. The CDR3, as DNA: TGTGCCAGCAGCTTAGAGACAGGGGGCTACAATGAGCAGTTCTTC. Protein: CASSLETGGYNEQFF. V is TRBV7-6 and J is TRBJ2-1; TRBD1 matches at 9 bases. J lost 3 bases, V lost 1 base, and 1 base had no gene match. In germline, CDR1 is SGHVS, CDR2 FNYEAQ. CDR3 size: 15 residues. The full variable domain, rest sourced from reference TRBV7-6 and TRBJ2-1, is GAGVSQSPRYKVTKRGQDVALRCDPISGHVSLYWYRQALGQGPEFLTYFNYEAQQDKSGLPNDRFSAERPEGSISTLTIQRTEQRDSAMYRCASSLETGGYNEQFFGPGTRLTVL.

CDR3 residues: CASSLFKGNEQYF. The DNA of the CDR3 is TGTGCCAGCAGCTTGTTTAAGGGAAACGAGCAGTACTTC. The chain combines TRBV5-4 with TRBJ2-7; D remains unclear. V was trimmed by 1 base and J by 5 bases, leaving 10 bases between them. CDR1 SGHNT and CDR2 YYREEE come from the germline V gene (reference sequence). The CDR3 loop spans 13 amino acids.

This chain links TRBV11-2 with TRBJ2-5, with TRBD1 identical over 9 bases. CDR3 size: 18 residues. Per the germline V gene, CDR1 is SGHAT and CDR2 is FQNNGV. Trimming took 4 bases from V and 1 from J; bases not matched to a gene: 13. Here the CDR3 reads CASSSPGITGGTQETQYF. The DNA for the CDR3 is TGTGCCAGCAGCTCGCCAGGGATCACAGGGGGCACCCAAGAGACCCAGTACTTC.

J is TRBJ2-3 and V is TRBV5-4; 8 positions match TRBD2. V was pared by 3 bases and J by 2 bases, with 8 bases of the junction left unmatched. The CDR3 extends over 16 amino acids. Germline V CDR1 and CDR2: SGHNT, YYREEE (reference sequence). CDR3 DNA sequence: TGTGCCAGCAGCTCCATCGGGGGGGCTTCCACAGATACGCAGTATTTT. Amino acid sequence: CASSSIGGASTDTQYF.

The chain employs TRBV19 and TRBJ2-1, with 11 bases fitting TRBD2. Germline CDR1 reads LNHDA; CDR2 reads SQIVND (reference sequence). Trimming at V came to 6 bases and at J to 5 bases, leaving 6 bases not matched to a gene. CDR3 length: 15 residues. CDR3 sequence reads: CASRTSGGGHNEQFF. DNA for the CDR3: TGTGCCAGTAGAACTAGCGGGGGAGGACACAATGAGCAGTTCTTC.

Only a few counts were recorded for this clonotype. The V call is TRBV2, the J call TRBJ2-7, with D perhaps being TRBD1 or TRBD2 (5 bases each). This CDR3 comprises 12 residues. Per germline, CDR1 SNHLY and CDR2 FYNNEI. Trimming pared 6 bases from V and 0 bases from J, leaving 6 bases between. The CDR3 bases are TGTGCCAGCAGGAGGGGCTCCTACGAGCAGTACTTC. Its protein is CASRRGSYEQYF.

At least ten counts were recorded for this clonotype. The chain couples TRBV7-9 to TRBJ1-1; D gene unclear. V dropped 5 bases and J dropped 5 bases, with 18 bases sitting between them. Germline loops: CDR1 SEHNR, CDR2 FQNEAQ (reference sequence). The CDR3 has 15 amino acids. The CDR3 spells CASSPQRTGRTEAFF. The CDR3 DNA sequence: TGTGCCAGCAGCCCTCAAAGGACCGGGAGGACTGAAGCTTTCTTT.

This clonotype has ten or more counts. The V and J genes are TRBV4-3 and TRBJ2-3; 7 bases fit TRBD2. Germline assignment: CDR1 LGHNA and CDR2 YSLEER. Germline trimming cut 0 bases from V and 4 bases from J; bases unmatched to any gene: 10. This CDR3 contains 17 residues. CDR3 amino acids: CASSQDPGWTRADTQYF. CDR3 nucleotides: TGCGCCAGCAGCCAAGATCCGGGTTGGACTAGGGCAGATACGCAGTATTTT.

This clonotype was recorded many times. The V gene is TRBV6-1, the J gene TRBJ2-1, with 11 bases lining up with TRBD2. CDR3 length: 14 residues. The junction had 1 base not matched to a gene; V was cut back by 5 bases and J by 4 bases. CDR1 and CDR2 (germline): MNHNS, SASEGT. The chain's CDR3 is CASSIAGGYNEQFF. In nucleotides, the CDR3 is TGTGCCAGCAGTATAGCGGGGGGGTACAATGAGCAGTTCTTC.

The rearrangement uses TRBV6-1 and TRBJ2-1; 8 nucleotides match TRBD2. The length of the CDR3 is 14 residues. V lost 10 bases to trimming and J lost 10 bases; unmatched junction nucleotides: 15. From germline, CDR1 is MNHNS and CDR2 SASEGT. The CDR3 sequence: CAIRRSGGPAEQFF. Here the CDR3 DNA reads TGTGCCATACGCCGCAGCGGGGGCCCCGCAGAGCAGTTCTTC.

Many counts were recorded for this clonotype. The chain carries TRBV4-3 and TRBJ2-3, with D possibly matching TRBD1 (5 bases). The V and J ends lost 0 bases and 5 bases respectively, with 6 bases between them. Germline assignment: CDR1 LGHNA and CDR2 YSLEER. CDR3 size: 13 residues. The CDR3 DNA follows: TGCGCCAGCAGCCAAGATAGGGGAGATACGCAGTATTTT. The encoded protein is CASSQDRGDTQYF.

In this sample, this clonotype turned up many times. At one end the junction does not follow the germline gene, possibly because of a read error. The rearrangement joins TRBV12-3 or TRBV12-4 to TRBJ2-1; tentative D call: TRBD2 (5 bases). The CDR3 runs to 16 residues. The CDR3 here is CASSLFRGLSYNEQFF. CDR3 DNA sequence: TGCGCCAGCAGTTTATTCCGGGGATTATCCTACAATGAGCAGTTCTTC.

This sequence joins TRBV7-6 and TRBJ1-2; a weak D match, TRBD1 (6 bases). The CDR3 sequence is 16 residues long. V lost 2 bases, J lost 3 bases, and 16 bases lay in between. CDR1 is SGHVS and CDR2 is FNYEAQ in the germline V gene. In DNA form, the CDR3 reads TGTGCCAGCAGCTTATCTCCAATTAGGGGGTACTATGGCTACACCTTC. The encoded protein is CASSLSPIRGYYGYTF.

This clonotype was seen ten or more times. The chain recombines TRBV12-3 or TRBV12-4 with TRBJ1-5; D is ambiguous. The CDR3 consists of 13 residues. Trimming removed 7 bases from V and 5 bases from J, with 12 bases in between. The CDR3 loop is CASKIGKHQPQHF. CDR3 bases: TGTGCCAGCAAGATCGGCAAACATCAGCCCCAGCATTTT.

In this sample, this clonotype turned up a few times. V and J are TRBV9 and TRBJ1-2; tentatively, D is TRBD1 (5 bases). The CDR3 runs to 15 residues. Germline assignment: CDR1 SGDLS and CDR2 YYNGEE. V lost 3 bases and J 0 bases, leaving 12 bases between the germline ends. The CDR3 DNA follows: TGTGCCAGCAGCGCCGCGGGGGTTACTAACTATGGCTACACCTTC. Translation gives CASSAAGVTNYGYTF.

This clonotype was recorded a few times. The conserved closing phenylalanine or tryptophan is absent in this CDR3, likely reflecting a read error. CDR3 region: CASSSAGGRPYNEQFS. Here the CDR3 DNA reads TGTGCCAGCAGCTCCGCGGGGGGGCGACCCTACAATGAGCAGTTCTCC. The J gene is TRBJ2-1, the V gene TRBV7-9, with 9 positions matching TRBD2. Trimming took 4 bases from V and 2 from J; bases not matched to a gene: 6. The CDR3 contains 16 residues. The germline V gene has CDR1 SEHNR and CDR2 FQNEAQ (reference sequence).

This clonotype has just a few counts. The chain links TRBV4-3 to TRBJ2-2, with 8 bases lining up with TRBD1. Germline assignment: CDR1 LGHNA and CDR2 YSLEER. J lost 4 bases, V lost 0 bases, and 10 bases had no gene match. The CDR3 consists of 18 residues. Here the CDR3 DNA reads TGCGCCAGCAGCCAAGAGTGGAGCGACAGGGGAGGCACCGGGGAGCTGTTTTTT. Its protein is CASSQEWSDRGGTGELFF.

This clonotype appeared many times. V gene TRBV20-1 combines with J gene TRBJ1-2; tentatively, D is TRBD1 (6 bases). Germline lookup yields CDR1 DFQATT and CDR2 SNEGSKA (reference sequence). The CDR3 is made up of 11 amino acids. The V end lost 5 bases, the J end lost 7 bases, and 11 bases lay between the germline ends. In nucleotides, the CDR3 is TGCAGTGCTTATAAGGGGGGTGGCTACACCTTC. Translation gives CSAYKGGGYTF.

This chain uses TRBV7-9 with TRBJ1-1; weak D call: TRBD1 (5 bases). CDR1 and CDR2 (germline): SEHNR, FQNEAQ (reference sequence). Trimming stripped 4 bases from V and 1 base from J, with 13 bases between. The CDR3 covers 15 residues. The CDR3 coding sequence is TGTGCCAGCAGCTCCTCAGGGATGGAGAACACTGAAGCTTTCTTT. The encoded protein is CASSSSGMENTEAFF.

This clonotype has ten or more counts. The V and J genes are TRBV7-9 and TRBJ1-5; D is uncertain. Germline V gene lookup returns CDR1 SEHNR and CDR2 FQNEAQ (reference sequence). The CDR3 extends over 14 amino acids. The V end lost 5 bases, the J end lost 3 bases, and 11 bases lay between the germline ends. The CDR3: CASSRTEINQPQHF. The CDR3 DNA follows: TGTGCCAGCAGCCGGACGGAGATCAATCAGCCCCAGCATTTT.

This clonotype was found a few times. The J gene is TRBJ2-7, the V gene TRBV7-7; D gene unclear. The V gene lost 5 bases and the J gene lost 11 bases, with 7 bases spanning the gap. This CDR3 has 9 residues. CDR1 SSHAT and CDR2 FNYEAQ come from the germline V gene (reference sequence). The CDR3 sequence: CASSPREYF. The CDR3 DNA follows: TGTGCCAGCAGCCCCCGGGAGTACTTC.

The chain employs TRBV7-9 and TRBJ1-1; maybe TRBD1 (6 bases). There are 14 residues in the CDR3. Germline V gene lookup returns CDR1 SEHNR and CDR2 FQNEAQ (reference sequence). Deletions cut 2 bases from V and 5 bases from J, with 12 bases between. CDR3 amino acids: CASSLTDSFTEAFF. CDR3 DNA sequence: TGTGCCAGCAGCTTAACGGACAGCTTTACTGAAGCTTTCTTT.